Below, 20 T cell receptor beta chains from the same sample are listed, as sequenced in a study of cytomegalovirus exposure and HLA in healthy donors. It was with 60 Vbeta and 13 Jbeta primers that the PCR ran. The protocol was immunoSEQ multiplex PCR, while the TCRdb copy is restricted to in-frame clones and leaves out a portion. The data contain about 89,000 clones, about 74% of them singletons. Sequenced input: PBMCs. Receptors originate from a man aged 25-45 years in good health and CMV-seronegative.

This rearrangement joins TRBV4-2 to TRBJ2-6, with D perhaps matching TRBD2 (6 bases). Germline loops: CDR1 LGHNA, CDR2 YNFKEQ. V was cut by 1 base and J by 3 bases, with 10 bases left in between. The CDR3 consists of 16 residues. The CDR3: CASSQGLDSGANVLTF. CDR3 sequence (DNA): TGTGCCAGCAGCCAAGGACTAGACAGTGGGGCCAACGTCCTGACTTTC.

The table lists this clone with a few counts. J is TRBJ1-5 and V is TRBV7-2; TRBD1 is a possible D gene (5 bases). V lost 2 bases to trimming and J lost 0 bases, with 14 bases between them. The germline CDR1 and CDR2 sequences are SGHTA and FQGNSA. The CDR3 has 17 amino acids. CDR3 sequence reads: CASSLFGGGYSNQPQHF. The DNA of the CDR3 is TGTGCCAGCAGCTTATTCGGGGGGGGGTATAGCAATCAGCCCCAGCATTTT.

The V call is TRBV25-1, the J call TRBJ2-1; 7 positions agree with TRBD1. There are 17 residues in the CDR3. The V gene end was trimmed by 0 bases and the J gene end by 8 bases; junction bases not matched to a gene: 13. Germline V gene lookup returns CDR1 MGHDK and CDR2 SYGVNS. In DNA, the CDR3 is TGTGCCAGCAGTGAATATCTCGGACAGGATCATGACGATGAGCAGTTCTTC. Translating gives CASSEYLGQDHDDEQFF.

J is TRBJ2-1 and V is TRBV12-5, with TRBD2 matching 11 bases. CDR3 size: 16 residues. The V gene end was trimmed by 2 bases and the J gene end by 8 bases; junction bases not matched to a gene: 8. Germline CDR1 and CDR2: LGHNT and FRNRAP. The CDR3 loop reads CASGLIVAGGPHEQFF. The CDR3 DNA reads TGTGCTAGTGGTTTGATTGTAGCGGGAGGGCCCCATGAGCAGTTCTTC.

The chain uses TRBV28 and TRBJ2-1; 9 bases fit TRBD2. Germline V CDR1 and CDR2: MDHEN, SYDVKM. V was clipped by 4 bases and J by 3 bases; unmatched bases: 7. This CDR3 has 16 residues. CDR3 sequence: CASSSWTSAVYNEQFF. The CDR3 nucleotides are TGTGCCAGCAGTTCCTGGACTAGCGCCGTCTACAATGAGCAGTTCTTC.

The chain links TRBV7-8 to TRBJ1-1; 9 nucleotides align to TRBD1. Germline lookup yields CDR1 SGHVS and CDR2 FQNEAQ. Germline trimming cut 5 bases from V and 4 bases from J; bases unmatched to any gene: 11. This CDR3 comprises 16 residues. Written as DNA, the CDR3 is TGTGCCAGCAGCCTGGGACAGGGTCAACCGGGCACTGAAGCTTTCTTT. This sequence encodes CASSLGQGQPGTEAFF.

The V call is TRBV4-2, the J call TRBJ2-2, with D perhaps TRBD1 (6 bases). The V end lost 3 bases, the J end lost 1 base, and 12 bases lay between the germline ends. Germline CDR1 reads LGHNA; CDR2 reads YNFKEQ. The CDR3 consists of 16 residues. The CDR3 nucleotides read TGTGCCAGCAGCCAGTACAGGGATGGGAACACCGGGGAGCTGTTTTTT. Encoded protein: CASSQYRDGNTGELFF.

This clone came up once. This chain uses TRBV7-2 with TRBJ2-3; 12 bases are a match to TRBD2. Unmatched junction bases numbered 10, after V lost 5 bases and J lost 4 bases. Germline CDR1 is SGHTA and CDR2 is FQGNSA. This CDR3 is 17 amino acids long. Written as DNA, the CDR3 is TGTGCCAGCAGCAAACGACTAGCGGGAGACCGTTCAGATACGCAGTATTTT. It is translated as CASSKRLAGDRSDTQYF.

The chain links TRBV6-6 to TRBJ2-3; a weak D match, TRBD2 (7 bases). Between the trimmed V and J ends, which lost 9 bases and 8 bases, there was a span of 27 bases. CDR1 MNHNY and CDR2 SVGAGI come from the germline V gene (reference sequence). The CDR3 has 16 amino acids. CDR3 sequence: CASKTPTLGGLGTQYF. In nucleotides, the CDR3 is TGTGCCAGTAAAACCCCGACACTGGGGGGGCTTGGTACGCAGTATTTT.

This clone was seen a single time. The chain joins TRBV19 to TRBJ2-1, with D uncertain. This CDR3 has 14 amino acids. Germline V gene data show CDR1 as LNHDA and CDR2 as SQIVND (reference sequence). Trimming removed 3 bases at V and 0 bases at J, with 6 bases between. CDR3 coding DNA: TGTGCCAGTAGTATCCCCAGCTCCTACAATGAGCAGTTCTTC. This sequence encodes CASSIPSSYNEQFF.

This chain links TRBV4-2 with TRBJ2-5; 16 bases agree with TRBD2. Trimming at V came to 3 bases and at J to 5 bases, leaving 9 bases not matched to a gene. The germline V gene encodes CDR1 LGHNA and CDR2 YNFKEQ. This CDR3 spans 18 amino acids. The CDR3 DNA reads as TGTGCCAGCAGCCAGTTAACCGGGACTAGCGGGAGGGGGGAGACCCAGTACTTC. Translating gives CASSQLTGTSGRGETQYF.

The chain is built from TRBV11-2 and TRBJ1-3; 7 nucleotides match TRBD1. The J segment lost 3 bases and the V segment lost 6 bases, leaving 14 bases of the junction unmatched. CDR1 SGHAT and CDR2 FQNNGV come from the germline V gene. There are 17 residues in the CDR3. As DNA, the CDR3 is TGTGCCAGCAGTCAATTGACAGGGACCACAGGTGGAAACACCATATATTTT. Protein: CASSQLTGTTGGNTIYF.

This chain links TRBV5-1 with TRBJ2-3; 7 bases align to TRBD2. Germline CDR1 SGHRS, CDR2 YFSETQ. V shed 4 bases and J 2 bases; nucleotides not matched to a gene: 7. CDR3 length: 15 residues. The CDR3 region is CASSPRDYDTDTQYF. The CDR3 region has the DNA TGCGCCAGCAGCCCCCGGGACTACGACACAGATACGCAGTATTTT.

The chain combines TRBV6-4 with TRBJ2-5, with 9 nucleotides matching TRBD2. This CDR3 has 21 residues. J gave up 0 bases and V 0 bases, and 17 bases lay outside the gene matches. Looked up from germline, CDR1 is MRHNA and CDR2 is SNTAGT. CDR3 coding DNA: TGTGCCAGCAGTGACTCGGCACCGATAGCGGGGGCCCCAAAAAACCAAGAGACCCAGTACTTC. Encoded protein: CASSDSAPIAGAPKNQETQYF.

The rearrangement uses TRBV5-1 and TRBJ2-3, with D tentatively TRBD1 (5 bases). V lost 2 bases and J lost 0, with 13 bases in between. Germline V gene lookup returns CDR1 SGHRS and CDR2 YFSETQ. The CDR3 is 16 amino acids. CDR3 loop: CASSFIRVSSTDTQYF. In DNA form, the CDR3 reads TGCGCCAGCAGCTTCATCAGGGTCTCTAGCACAGATACGCAGTATTTT.

The CDR3 reads CASRGGVSTDTQYF. CDR3 nucleotides: TGTGCCTCCCGGGGGGGCGTTAGCACAGATACGCAGTATTTT. The rearrangement uses TRBV30 and TRBJ2-3, with 8 bases aligning to TRBD2. The CDR3 totals 14 residues. J lost 0 bases, V lost 7 bases, and 6 bases had no gene match. Germline-derived CDR1 and CDR2 are GTSNPN and SVGIG (reference sequence). Supplemented by reference TRBV30 and TRBJ2-3, the full variable domain reads SQTIHQWPATLVQPVGSPLSLECTVEGTSNPNLYWYRQAAGRGLQLLFYSVGIGQISSEVPQNLSASRPQDRQFILSSKKLLLSDSGFYLCASRGGVSTDTQYFGPGTRLTVL.

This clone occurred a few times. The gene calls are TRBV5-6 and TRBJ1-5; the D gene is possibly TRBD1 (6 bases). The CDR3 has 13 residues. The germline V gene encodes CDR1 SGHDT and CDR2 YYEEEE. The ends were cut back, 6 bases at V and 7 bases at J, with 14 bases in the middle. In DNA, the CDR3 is TGTGCCAGCACCGGGTACAGGGACCAGCCCCAGCATTTT. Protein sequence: CASTGYRDQPQHF.

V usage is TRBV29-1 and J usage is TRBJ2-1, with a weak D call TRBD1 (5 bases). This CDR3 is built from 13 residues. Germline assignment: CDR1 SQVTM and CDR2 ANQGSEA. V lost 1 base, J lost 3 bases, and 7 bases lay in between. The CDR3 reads CSVEATGYNEQFF. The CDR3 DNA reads TGCAGCGTTGAAGCCACAGGCTACAATGAGCAGTTCTTC.

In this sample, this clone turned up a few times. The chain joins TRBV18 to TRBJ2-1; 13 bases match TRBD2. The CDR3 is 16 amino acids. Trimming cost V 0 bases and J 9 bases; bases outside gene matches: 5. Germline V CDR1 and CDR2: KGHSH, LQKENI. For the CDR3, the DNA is TGTGCCAGCTCACCACCGGGACTAGCGGGGCGCTTTGAGCAGTTCTTC. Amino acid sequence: CASSPPGLAGRFEQFF. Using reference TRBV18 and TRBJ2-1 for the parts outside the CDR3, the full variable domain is NAGVMQNPRHLVRRRGQEARLRCSPMKGHSHVYWYRQLPEEGLKFMVYLQKENIIDESGMPKERFSAEFPKEGPSILRIQQVVRGDSAAYFCASSPPGLAGRFEQFFGPGTRLTVL.

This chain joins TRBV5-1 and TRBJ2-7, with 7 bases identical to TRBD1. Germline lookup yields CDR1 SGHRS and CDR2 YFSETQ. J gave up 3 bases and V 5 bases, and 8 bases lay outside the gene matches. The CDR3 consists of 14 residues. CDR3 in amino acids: CASSPGQVDYEQYF. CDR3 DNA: TGCGCCAGCAGTCCCGGACAGGTAGACTACGAGCAGTACTTC.